This entry lists 10 T cell receptor beta chains sequenced from one sample in a study of T-cell memory formation after mild COVID-19. TCRdb re-derived calls from the 5' RACE reads in MiXCR, one entry per CDR3 protein. The sample has some 86,000 distinct CDR3 sequences, 20% to 25% seen once; the top ten hold less than 55%. The sample consisted of PBMCs or a T cell subset sorted from them (not recorded which). These receptor sequences come from a man between 18 and 35 years old who had mild COVID-19 (a few samples of this study predate the infection). Cell type and time point are not known.

In its sample, this clonotype was seen a few times. The chain combines TRBV10-3 with TRBJ2-3; no firm D call. Per germline, CDR1 ENHRY and CDR2 SYGVKD. This CDR3 contains 14 residues. V shed 0 bases and J shed 2 bases, with 6 bases lying between them. This chain's CDR3 is CAISESGSTDTQYF. CDR3 coding DNA: TGTGCCATCAGTGAGTCCGGCTCCACAGATACGCAGTATTTT.

This clonotype was seen only a few times. The V gene is TRBV27, the J gene TRBJ2-5; maybe TRBD2 (5 bases). This CDR3 is built from 14 residues. Germline CDR1 and CDR2: MNHEY and SMNVEV (reference sequence). V lost 6 bases, J lost 1 base, and 12 bases lay in between. CDR3 residues: CASRLLGAQETQYF. CDR3 nucleotide sequence: TGTGCCAGCAGACTACTGGGAGCCCAAGAGACCCAGTACTTC.

There are a few counts of this clonotype. The chain recombines TRBV20-1 with TRBJ1-1; 12 bases are a match to TRBD1. Trimming removed 7 bases from V and 1 base from J; junction bases left unmatched: 7. Germline V lookup: CDR1 DFQATT, CDR2 SNEGSKA (reference sequence). The CDR3 has 15 residues. CDR3 nucleotides: TGCAGTGGCCGGGACAGGGGGCTGGGGAACACTGAAGCTTTCTTT. As protein: CSGRDRGLGNTEAFF.

The genes are TRBV4-2 and TRBJ1-1; the D is unclear. The length of the CDR3 is 15 residues. V was clipped by 1 base and J by 3 bases, with 12 bases between them. Germline values: CDR1 LGHNA, CDR2 YNFKEQ. CDR3 loop: CASSQATLGYTEAFF. CDR3 nucleotide sequence: TGTGCCAGCAGCCAAGCCACACTGGGATACACTGAAGCTTTCTTT.

V gene TRBV14 combines with J gene TRBJ2-1; D call uncertain. Trimming took 3 bases from V and 0 from J, leaving 9 bases between them. The germline CDR1 and CDR2 sequences are SGHDN and FVKESK. CDR3 length equals 15 residues. The CDR3 DNA reads as TGTGCCAGCAGCCACGCGACGTTCTCCTACAATGAGCAGTTCTTC. Translation gives CASSHATFSYNEQFF.

This clonotype occurred a few times. J is TRBJ2-1 and V is TRBV19, with TRBD1 matching over 7 bases. The CDR3 has 12 amino acids. With V trimmed by 8 bases and J by 10 bases, 8 bases remained unmatched. Germline CDR1 is LNHDA and CDR2 is SQIVND (reference sequence). The CDR3 sequence: CASGQIGGEQFF. The DNA for the CDR3 is TGTGCCAGTGGGCAGATAGGGGGCGAGCAGTTCTTC.

This chain connects TRBV6-5 to TRBJ2-1; 11 nucleotides align to TRBD2. Germline values: CDR1 MNHEY, CDR2 SVGAGI. The V gene end was trimmed by 4 bases and the J gene end by 4 bases; junction bases not matched to a gene: 9. The CDR3 runs 17 residues. CDR3 nucleotide sequence: TGTGCCAGCAGTTTTGGCCTACTAGCGGGAGCATACAATGAGCAGTTCTTC. It translates to CASSFGLLAGAYNEQFF.

The chain carries TRBV12-5 and TRBJ1-2, with D hard to call. The germline V gene encodes CDR1 LGHNT and CDR2 FRNRAP. V was clipped by 4 bases and J by 4 bases, with 4 bases between them. CDR3 length equals 11 residues. The CDR3 reads CASGSIYGYTF. The CDR3 DNA reads TGTGCTAGTGGTTCGATCTATGGCTACACCTTC.

J is TRBJ2-2 and V is TRBV7-9, with a tentative D call TRBD2 (6 bases). Looked up from germline, CDR1 is SEHNR and CDR2 is FQNEAQ (reference sequence). The V gene lost 4 bases and the J gene lost 4 bases, with 13 bases spanning the gap. There are 15 residues in the CDR3. The CDR3 sequence is CASSYLAEPTGELFF. The CDR3 DNA reads TGTGCCAGCAGCTACTTAGCGGAGCCCACCGGGGAGCTGTTTTTT.

In this sample, this clonotype turned up once. The rearrangement links TRBV5-1 to TRBJ2-3; tentatively, D is TRBD2 (6 bases). Germline assignment: CDR1 SGHRS and CDR2 YFSETQ. CDR3 size: 15 residues. V lost 4 bases to trimming and J lost 2 bases, with 14 bases between them. This CDR3 is CASSPRDFNTDTQYF. The CDR3, as DNA: TGCGCCAGCAGCCCCCGGGACTTCAACACAGATACGCAGTATTTT.